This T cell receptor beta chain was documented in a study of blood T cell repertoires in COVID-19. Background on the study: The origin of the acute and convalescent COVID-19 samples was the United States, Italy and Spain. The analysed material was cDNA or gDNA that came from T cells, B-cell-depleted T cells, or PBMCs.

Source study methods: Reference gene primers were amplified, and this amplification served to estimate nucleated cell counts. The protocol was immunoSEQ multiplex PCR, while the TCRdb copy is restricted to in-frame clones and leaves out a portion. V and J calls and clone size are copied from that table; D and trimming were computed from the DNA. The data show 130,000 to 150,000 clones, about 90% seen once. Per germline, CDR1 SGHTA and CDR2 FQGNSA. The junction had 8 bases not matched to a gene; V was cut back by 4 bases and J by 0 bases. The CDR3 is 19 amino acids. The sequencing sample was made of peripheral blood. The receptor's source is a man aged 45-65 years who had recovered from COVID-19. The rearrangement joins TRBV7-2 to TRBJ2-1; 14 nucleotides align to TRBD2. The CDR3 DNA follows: TGTGCCAGCAGCTCACTTGGACTAGCGGGGGGTGGCTCCTACAATGAGCAGTTCTTC. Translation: CASSSLGLAGGGSYNEQFF.